This TCR beta chain originates from a study of CDR3 diversity in severe acne (dated by TCRdb to between 2017 and 2020). Library preparation was by PCR. The run used an Illumina HiSeq 2000. TCRdb reprocessed the public reads (quality trimming at Q25 with fastp, clone calling with MiXCR) and kept in-frame beta chains. Each entry merges the rows of one CDR3 protein and shows their most common DNA and genes. The table for this sample lists fewer than 100,000 distinct CDR3 sequences; around 49% of them were counted only once. 13% to 15% of the sample is in the top ten clones. Worth noting for this clonotype: It has no known antigen specificity. Its ends do not fully match the called genes, so a read error is possible.

The germline V gene specifies SNHLY as CDR1 and FYNNEI as CDR2. The CDR3 contains 15 residues, cysteine and phenylalanine counted. Of all the DNA, just the CDR3 is kept, 45 bases in frame from base 1. The sequence links TRBV2 to TRBJ2-7; TRBD1 is possibly the D segment (6 matching bases). The TCR was taken from a male donor in good health, without acne. Sequencing was done on a sample of blood. The DNA sequence is as follows: TGTGCCAGCAGTGAGGGGACACCGAATACCTACGAGCAGTATTTC. Its translation reads: CASSEGTPNTYEQYF.